The 2 T cell receptor beta chains presented below share a single source sample, sequenced in a study of Ad26.COV2.S vaccination and SARS-CoV-2 variants. Noted treatment: about 20 received Ad26.COV2.S at low or high dose, single or two shots; roughly five received placebo; per-sample allocation not given. On day 63 after the first injection, vaccine and placebo recipients gave samples. Measured with immunoSEQ multiplex PCR; TCRdb has only the in-frame clones, and not every one. The sample shows 360,000 or so clones, 80% to 90% of them seen only once. The material sequenced was peripheral blood, taken in a trial of Ad26.COV2.S vaccine versus placebo. The receptors were sampled from a person between 18 and 65 years old who received the Ad26.COV2.S COVID-19 vaccine or a placebo.

The J gene is TRBJ2-5, the V gene TRBV5-1; 7 bases agree with TRBD1. Per germline, CDR1 SGHRS and CDR2 YFSETQ. V was pared by 3 bases and J by 7 bases, with 9 bases of the junction left unmatched. The CDR3 is 14 residues long. CDR3 sequence (DNA): TGCGCCAGCAGCTCGACCGGACAGGTGGGGACCCAGTACTTC. It yields the protein CASSSTGQVGTQYF.

The rearrangement uses TRBV30 and TRBJ1-2; 9 bases align to TRBD1. The length of the CDR3 is 14 residues. V lost 3 bases and J lost 2; bases outside the gene matches: 4. CDR1 is GTSNPN and CDR2 is SVGIG in the germline V gene (reference sequence). This CDR3 reads CAWRDRGYNYGYTF. In DNA form, the CDR3 reads TGTGCCTGGAGGGACAGGGGATACAACTATGGCTACACCTTC. The complete variable domain, with remaining parts taken from reference TRBV30 and TRBJ1-2, reads SQTIHQWPATLVQPVGSPLSLECTVEGTSNPNLYWYRQAAGRGLQLLFYSVGIGQISSEVPQNLSASRPQDRQFILSSKKLLLSDSGFYLCAWRDRGYNYGYTFGSGTRLTVV.